This T cell receptor beta chain derives from a study of T cells in Graves' hyperthyroidism and ophthalmopathy. Whole-study findings and limits: A 13 V-J model separated ophthalmopathy from stable hyperthyroidism. In the blood, most expanded thyroid clonotypes above 0.001 appeared as well.

RNA transcripts yielded amplified TCR beta CDR3 regions. The primer set for the first-round RT-PCR of the TCR CDR3 was HTBI. TCRdb itself ran the multiplex PCR reads through MiXCR, one entry per CDR3 protein. The table has hundreds of thousands of distinct CDR3 sequences, around 15% seen once; the top ten hold approximately 3.8%. The CDR3 loop spans 16 amino acids. The germline CDR1 and CDR2 sequences are SGHTA and FQGNSA. Turning to this clonotype: Antigen unknown. The conserved phenylalanine or tryptophan normally closing the CDR3 is absent here, so this likely arose from a read error.

Uncontrolled infections, other autoimmune diseases, pregnancy or lactation led to exclusion of patients. Clinical symptoms, serum thyroxine, TRAb, thyroid ultrasound and orbital computed tomography informed diagnoses. The sequenced sample consisted of blood. This clonotype was obtained from a woman aged 25 to 45 with Graves' hyperthyroidism. This chain uses TRBV7-2 with TRBJ1-1; D call uncertain. The CDR3 nucleotides are TGCGCCAGCAGCCAATACTTGCGGCAGTTGAACACTGAAGCTTTCCTT. Its translation: CASSQYLRQLNTEAFL.